This is a list of T cell receptor beta chains from one sample in a study of siplizumab effects on memory and regulatory T cells. TCRdb's copy holds only in-frame clones and misses some; the assay was immunoSEQ multiplex PCR. This sample has about 110,000 clones, with under 95% found just once. Sequencing was done on a sample of CD4+ T cells sorted from blood. The receptors here all came from a human donor in good health. The conserved cysteine and the conserved F or W are not part of the CDR3 here.

V: TRBV6-1
CDR3: ASSGTGFQPQH

V: TRBV19
CDR3: ASSAGDRAGLF

V: TRBV9
CDR3: ASSSHRGRTDTQY

V: TRBV19
CDR3: ASSPGPFFDRSGANVLT

V: TRBV30
CDR3: AWSVHIGGSLQETQY

V: TRBV6-5
CDR3: ASTRPGTEAF

V: TRBV7-3
CDR3: ASSLGGTDTQY

V: TRBV5-4
CDR3: ASSRQLRAANGYT

V: TRBV5-1
CDR3: ASSLAGTSYEQY

V: TRBV9
CDR3: ASSGHRGNEQF

V: TRBV11-1
CDR3: ASSLAQGAGELF

V: TRBV11-3
CDR3: ASSSPGSGTDTQY

V: TRBV7-6
CDR3: ASSALAGAYNEQF

V: TRBV5-6
CDR3: ASSFIGGGAGEQF

V: TRBV7-2
CDR3: ASSLALPAQGEQF

V: TRBV5-1
CDR3: ASSPHPGQPANYGYT

V: TRBV6-6
CDR3: ASSTGPGGQPQH

V: TRBV9
CDR3: ASSVGFGLYEQY

V: TRBV30
CDR3: AWSAQEGYGYT

V: TRBV11-2
CDR3: ASSWLGTQY

V: TRBV5-1
CDR3: ASSWSGGLAGIDQY

V: TRBV6-5
CDR3: ASTLTGRVTEAF

V: TRBV6-1
CDR3: ASSEAVRVGGGYT

V: TRBV11-3
CDR3: ASSLRQGRTGELF

V: TRBV4-1
CDR3: ASSNWGVSFTEAF